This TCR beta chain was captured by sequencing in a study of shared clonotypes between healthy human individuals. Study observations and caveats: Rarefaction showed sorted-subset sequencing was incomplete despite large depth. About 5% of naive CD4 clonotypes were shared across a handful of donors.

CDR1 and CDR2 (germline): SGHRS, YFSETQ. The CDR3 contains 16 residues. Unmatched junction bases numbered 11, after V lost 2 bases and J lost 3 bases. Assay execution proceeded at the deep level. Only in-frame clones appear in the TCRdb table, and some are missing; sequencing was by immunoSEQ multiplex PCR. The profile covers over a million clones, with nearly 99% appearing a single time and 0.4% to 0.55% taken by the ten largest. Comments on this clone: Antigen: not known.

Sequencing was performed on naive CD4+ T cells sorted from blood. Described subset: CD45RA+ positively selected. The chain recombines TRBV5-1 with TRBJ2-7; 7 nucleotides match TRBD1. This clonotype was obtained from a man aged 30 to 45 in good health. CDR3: CASSFRQGGTFYEQYF. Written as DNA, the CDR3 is TGCGCCAGCAGCTTCAGACAGGGTGGGACCTTCTACGAGCAGTACTTC.